The clone carrying this TCR beta chain appeared a single time. This CDR3 spans 15 amino acids. CDR1 and CDR2 from the germline V gene are LGHDT and YNNKEL (reference sequence). The V gene end was trimmed by 5 bases and the J gene end by 4 bases; junction bases not matched to a gene: 9. As for treatment: about 20 received Ad26.COV2.S at low or high dose, single or two shots; about 5 received placebo; per-sample allocation not given. After the first vaccine or placebo injection, samples were drawn on day 63. The data belong to a study of Ad26.COV2.S vaccination and SARS-CoV-2 variants. In the study overall: Sample donor was a member of the COV1001 Ad26.COV2.S trial arm. Ad26.COV2.S was injected intramuscularly once or twice, 56 days apart.

Data came from immunoSEQ multiplex PCR; TCRdb stores just in-frame clones and leaves some out. In the table there are hundreds of thousands of clones, more than 70% of which are singletons. This TCR derives from a person aged 18 to 65 who received the Ad26.COV2.S COVID-19 vaccine or a placebo. The V and J genes are TRBV3-1 (or the pseudogene TRBV3-2) and TRBJ2-3; TRBD1 matches 7 bases. Sample: peripheral blood, taken in a trial of Ad26.COV2.S vaccine versus placebo. The chain's CDR3 is CASSIGTVRADTQYF. CDR3 nucleotides: TGTGCCAGCAGCATCGGGACAGTCCGCGCAGATACGCAGTATTTT.